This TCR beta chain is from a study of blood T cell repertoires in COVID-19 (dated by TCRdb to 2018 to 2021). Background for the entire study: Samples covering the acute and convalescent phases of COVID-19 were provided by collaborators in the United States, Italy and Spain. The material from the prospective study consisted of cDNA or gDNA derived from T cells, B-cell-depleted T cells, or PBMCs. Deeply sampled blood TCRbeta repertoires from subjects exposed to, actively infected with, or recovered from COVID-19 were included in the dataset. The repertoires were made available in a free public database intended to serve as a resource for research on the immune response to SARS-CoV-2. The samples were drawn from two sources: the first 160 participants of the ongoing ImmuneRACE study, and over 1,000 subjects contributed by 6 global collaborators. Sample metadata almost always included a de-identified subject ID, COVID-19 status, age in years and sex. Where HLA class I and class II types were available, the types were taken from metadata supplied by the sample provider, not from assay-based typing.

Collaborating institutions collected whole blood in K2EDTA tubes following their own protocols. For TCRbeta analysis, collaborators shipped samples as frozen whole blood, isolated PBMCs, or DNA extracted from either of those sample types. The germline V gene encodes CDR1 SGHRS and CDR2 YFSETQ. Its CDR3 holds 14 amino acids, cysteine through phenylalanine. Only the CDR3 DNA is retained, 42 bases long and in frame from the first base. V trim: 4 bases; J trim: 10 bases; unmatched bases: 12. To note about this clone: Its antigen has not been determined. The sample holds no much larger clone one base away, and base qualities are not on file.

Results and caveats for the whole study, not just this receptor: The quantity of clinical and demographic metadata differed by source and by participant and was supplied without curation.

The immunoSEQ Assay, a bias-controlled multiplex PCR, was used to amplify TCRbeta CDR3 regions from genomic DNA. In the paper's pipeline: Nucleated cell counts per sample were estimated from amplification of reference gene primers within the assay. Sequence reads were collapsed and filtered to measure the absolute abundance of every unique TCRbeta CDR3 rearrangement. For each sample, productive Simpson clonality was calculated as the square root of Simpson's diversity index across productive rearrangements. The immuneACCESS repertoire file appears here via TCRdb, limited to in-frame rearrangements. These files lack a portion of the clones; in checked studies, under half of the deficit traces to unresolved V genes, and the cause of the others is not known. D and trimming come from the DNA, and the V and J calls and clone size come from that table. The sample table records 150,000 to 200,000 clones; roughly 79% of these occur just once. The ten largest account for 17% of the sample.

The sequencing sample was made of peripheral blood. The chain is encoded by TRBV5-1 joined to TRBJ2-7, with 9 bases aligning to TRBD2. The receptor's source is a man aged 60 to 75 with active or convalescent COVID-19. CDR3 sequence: CASSPSGTSYLQYF. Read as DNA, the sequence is TGCGCCAGCAGCCCGTCGGGGACTAGCTACTTACAGTACTTC.